One sample yielded the 23 T cell receptor beta chains listed below, sequenced in a study of T cells in Graves' hyperthyroidism and ophthalmopathy. Researchers amplified the TCR beta CDR3 regions from RNA transcripts. The primer set for the first-round RT-PCR of the TCR CDR3 was HTBI. TCRdb processed the multiplex PCR reads anew with MiXCR; each CDR3 protein has one entry. The data show a few hundred thousand distinct CDR3 sequences, about 15% seen once. The sequenced sample consisted of blood. The receptors come from a woman under 40 with Graves' hyperthyroidism.

This chain uses TRBV7-2 with TRBJ2-5; TRBD1 matches at 8 bases. Germline V lookup: CDR1 SGHTA, CDR2 FQGNSA. V shed 5 bases, J shed 2 bases, and the junction held 10 bases outside the gene matches. The CDR3 spans 16 residues. CDR3 amino acids: CASSPYGQGRQETQYF. The CDR3, as DNA: TGTGCCAGCAGCCCCTACGGACAGGGTAGACAAGAGACCCAGTACTTC.

This clonotype was seen many times. V gene TRBV18 combines with J gene TRBJ1-1; D not certain. Trimming left V 3 bases short and J 1 base short, with 9 bases between. Germline lookup yields CDR1 KGHSH and CDR2 LQKENI. CDR3 size: 14 residues. CDR3 DNA: TGTGCCAGCTCACCTTTCGACCGGAACACTGAAGCTTTCTTT. The encoded protein is CASSPFDRNTEAFF.

This clonotype showed up just a few times. V is TRBV27 and J is TRBJ2-3; a weak D match, TRBD1 (5 bases). V shed 7 bases and J shed 1 base, with 15 bases lying between them. The CDR3 spans 15 residues. Germline values: CDR1 MNHEY, CDR2 SMNVEV (reference sequence). This chain's CDR3 is CASNIRGYRTDTQYF. As DNA, the CDR3 is TGTGCCAGCAATATAAGGGGTTACCGCACAGATACGCAGTATTTT.

This clonotype was seen more than once but under ten times. The chain is built from TRBV6-1 and TRBJ2-5, with TRBD2 matching 12 bases. The CDR3 consists of 14 residues. V lost 4 bases to trimming and J lost 7 bases; unmatched junction nucleotides: 4. Per germline, CDR1 MNHNS and CDR2 SASEGT. In nucleotides, the CDR3 is TGTGCCAGCAGTGCACTAGCGGGAGGAGGGACCCAGTACTTC. Translated, it gives CASSALAGGGTQYF.

The chain joins TRBV10-2 to TRBJ2-7; TRBD1 matches at 7 bases. This CDR3 has 13 residues. Germline V gives CDR1 WSHSY, CDR2 SAAADI. Germline trimming cut 8 bases from V and 6 bases from J; bases unmatched to any gene: 10. The CDR3 DNA follows: TGCGCCAGCCGTCCCCCAGGGGGTCTCGAGCAGTACTTC. Residues: CASRPPGGLEQYF.

As DNA, the CDR3 is TGTGCCAGCAGCTCACCGGGAATGGGAAAGACCCAGTACTTC. Protein sequence: CASSSPGMGKTQYF. The chain is built from TRBV7-8 and TRBJ2-5; possibly TRBD2 for D (5 bases). The CDR3 has 14 amino acids. Deletions cut 4 bases from V and 6 bases from J, with 15 bases between. Germline lookup yields CDR1 SGHVS and CDR2 FQNEAQ.

This clonotype was seen only a few times. CDR3 protein: CATSRGGGNSYNEQFF. CDR3 bases: TGTGCCACCAGCAGGGGCGGGGGGAATTCCTACAATGAGCAGTTCTTC. This chain connects TRBV15 to TRBJ2-1; 8 bases are shared with TRBD2. CDR3 length: 16 amino acids. Per germline, CDR1 LNHNV and CDR2 YYDKDF (reference sequence). Unmatched junction bases numbered 5, after V lost 3 bases and J lost 1 base.

In its sample, this clonotype was seen a few times. The V call is TRBV7-9, the J call TRBJ2-7; a weak D match, TRBD2 (6 bases). Germline CDR1 reads SEHNR; CDR2 reads FQNEAQ (reference sequence). The CDR3 contains 15 residues. Deletions cut 4 bases from V and 0 bases from J, with 13 bases between. This CDR3 reads CASSSSSESSYEQYF. Here the CDR3 DNA reads TGTGCCAGCAGCTCGTCTAGCGAGAGCTCCTACGAGCAGTACTTC.

This clonotype appeared many times. The V call is TRBV5-1, the J call TRBJ1-1; 8 bases agree with TRBD1. This CDR3 region has 13 residues. Germline CDR1 reads SGHRS; CDR2 reads YFSETQ. Trimming cost V 4 bases and J 6 bases; bases outside gene matches: 5. CDR3 sequence reads: CASSVTGGAEAFF. CDR3 bases: TGCGCCAGCAGCGTAACAGGGGGAGCTGAAGCTTTCTTT.

In this sample, this clonotype turned up a few times. This chain uses TRBV20-1 with TRBJ2-7; D unresolved. The germline V and J ends were trimmed by 1 base and 2 bases, with 15 bases remaining between them. The CDR3 has 15 amino acids. CDR1 and CDR2 from the germline V gene are DFQATT and SNEGSKA (reference sequence). In nucleotides, the CDR3 is TGCAGTGCTAGAGGTTTCGGTAGCCGTACCTACGAGCAGTACTTC. Protein: CSARGFGSRTYEQYF.

This clonotype occurred many times. The V gene is TRBV3-1, the J gene TRBJ2-3, with TRBD2 as a possible D gene (5 bases). Germline assignment: CDR1 LGHDT and CDR2 YNNKEL (reference sequence). V was trimmed by 5 bases and J by 5 bases, leaving 8 bases between them. The CDR3 extends over 12 amino acids. CDR3 amino acids: CASSIREDTQYF. The CDR3 DNA reads as TGTGCCAGCAGCATCCGGGAAGATACGCAGTATTTT.

The chain carries TRBV19 and TRBJ2-5; no definite D call. V dropped 2 bases and J dropped 1 base, with 8 bases sitting between them. This CDR3 region has 14 residues. The germline V gene encodes CDR1 LNHDA and CDR2 SQIVND (reference sequence). The CDR3 reads CASSIRQRQETQYF. The CDR3 region has the DNA TGTGCCAGTAGTATACGGCAGCGCCAAGAGACCCAGTACTTC.

This clonotype has a count of ten or more. The chain carries TRBV28 and TRBJ1-1, with 9 bases fitting TRBD1. The V segment lost 7 bases and the J segment 5 bases; nucleotides outside the gene matches: 11. The CDR3 loop spans 15 amino acids. Germline V lookup: CDR1 MDHEN, CDR2 SYDVKM. The CDR3 coding sequence is TGTGCCAGCACAATCCCGGGACAGGGTGGGACTGAAGCTTTCTTT. Protein: CASTIPGQGGTEAFF.

This clonotype was observed at least ten times. This chain's CDR3 is CASSLGDRGYEQYF. The CDR3 DNA reads as TGCGCCAGCAGCTTGGGGGACAGGGGCTACGAGCAGTACTTC. The chain combines TRBV5-1 with TRBJ2-7; 10 bases fit TRBD1. CDR1 is SGHRS, CDR2 YFSETQ, per germline. V was pared by 0 bases and J by 3 bases, with 0 bases of the junction left unmatched. There are 14 residues in the CDR3.

This clonotype was counted between two and nine times. The J gene is TRBJ2-5, the V gene TRBV5-8, with D uncertain. Trimming took off 1 base at V and 4 bases at J, with 17 bases between the two ends. CDR1 and CDR2 (germline): SGHTS, YDEGEE. The CDR3 length is 16 residues. CDR3 nucleotide sequence: TGTGCCAGCAGCTTGCGTGGCAGGCCCGAGGCAGAGACCCAGTACTTC. Its translation is CASSLRGRPEAETQYF.

This clonotype came up many times. The V gene is TRBV7-9, the J gene TRBJ2-5, with no clear D. CDR1 is SEHNR and CDR2 is FQNEAQ in the germline V gene (reference sequence). The CDR3 sequence is 14 residues long. The V and J ends lost 2 bases and 2 bases respectively, with 9 bases between them. CDR3 bases: TGTGCCAGCAGCTTATCGCCCACACAAGAGACCCAGTACTTC. Amino acids: CASSLSPTQETQYF.

This clonotype was observed many times. The CDR3 nucleotides are TGTGCCAGCAGCTTAAGGCTGGATTTAGCCTACGAGCAGTACTTC. Its protein is CASSLRLDLAYEQYF. The chain links TRBV11-2 to TRBJ2-7; unclear D gene. The CDR3 covers 15 residues. Trimming removed 2 bases at V and 2 bases at J, with 13 bases between. In germline, CDR1 is SGHAT, CDR2 FQNNGV. Variable domain in full (rest from reference TRBV11-2 and TRBJ2-7): EAGVAQSPRYKIIEKRQSVAFWCNPISGHATLYWYQQILGQGPKLLIQFQNNGVVDDSQLPKDRFSAERLKGVDSTLKIQPAKLEDSAVYLCASSLRLDLAYEQYFGPGTRLTVT.

This clonotype has at least ten counts. CDR3 in amino acids: CASSERRDSYNEQFF. The CDR3 DNA reads as TGTGCCAGCAGTGAAAGGCGGGATAGTTACAATGAGCAGTTCTTC. The chain couples TRBV6-1 to TRBJ2-1; D is possibly TRBD2 (6 bases). This CDR3 has 15 residues. Trimming took 2 bases from V and 4 from J, leaving 12 bases between them. CDR1 is MNHNS, CDR2 SASEGT, per germline.

Only a few counts were recorded for this clonotype. The chain links TRBV10-3 to TRBJ2-3; 12 bases line up with TRBD1. The trim removed 0 bases at V and 6 bases at J, leaving 1 base unmatched. Per the germline V gene, CDR1 is ENHRY and CDR2 is SYGVKD. The CDR3 is 15 residues long. The CDR3 DNA reads TGTGCCATCAGTGAGTCGGGACAGGGGGCCGATACGCAGTATTTT. The encoded protein is CAISESGQGADTQYF.

This clonotype was found a few times. The genes are TRBV29-1 and TRBJ1-2; the match to TRBD1 covers 7 bases. Germline loops: CDR1 SQVTM, CDR2 ANQGSEA. The CDR3 extends over 12 amino acids. The trim removed 7 bases at V and 4 bases at J, leaving 6 bases unmatched. The CDR3 sequence: CSAGDSSYGYTF. In nucleotides, the CDR3 is TGCAGCGCGGGGGACAGCAGCTATGGCTACACCTTC. Supplemented by reference TRBV29-1 and TRBJ1-2, the full variable domain reads SAVISQKPSRDICQRGTSLTIQCQVDSQVTMMFWYRQQPGQSLTLIATANQGSEATYESGFVIDKFPISRPNLTFSTLTVSNMSPEDSSIYLCSAGDSSYGYTFGSGTRLTVV.

This clonotype showed up just a few times. This rearrangement joins TRBV12-5 to TRBJ1-2; weak D call: TRBD1 (5 bases). Trimming pared 0 bases from V and 6 bases from J, leaving 20 bases between. The CDR3 loop spans 17 amino acids. Germline CDR1 and CDR2: LGHNT and FRNRAP. The CDR3 sequence is CASGLVTGTSLPHGYTF. In nucleotides, the CDR3 is TGTGCTAGTGGTTTGGTAACCGGGACTTCGCTGCCACATGGCTACACCTTC.

This clonotype has a handful of counts. The V call is TRBV10-3, the J call TRBJ2-6; D gene unclear. The length of the CDR3 is 14 residues. Trimming took off 4 bases at V and 4 bases at J, with 8 bases between the two ends. The germline CDR1 and CDR2 sequences are ENHRY and SYGVKD. For the CDR3, the DNA is TGTGCCATCAGTGCCCCAGAAGGGGCCAACGTCCTGACTTTC. Its translation: CAISAPEGANVLTF.

This clonotype appeared many times. The J gene is TRBJ2-5, the V gene TRBV11-2; 9 nucleotides line up with TRBD2. The CDR3 is made up of 15 amino acids. With V trimmed by 1 base and J by 5 bases, 5 bases remained unmatched. In germline, CDR1 is SGHAT, CDR2 FQNNGV. The CDR3 reads CASSLGSGLAETQYF. The CDR3 DNA reads TGTGCCAGCAGCTTAGGGTCCGGACTAGCGGAGACCCAGTACTTC.